This note documents a single T cell receptor (beta chain) sequence. Its antigen is not identified. The patients all showed relapse after autologous stem cell transplantation, while their brentuximab vedotin exposure varied. The length of the CDR3 is 16 residues. The germline gives CDR1 SGHRS, CDR2 YFSETQ. With 4 bases removed from V and 2 bases from J, the gap between germline ends came to 17 bases. The data are from a study of PD-1 blockade in classical Hodgkin lymphoma. Findings and caveats of the study: Patients newly diagnosed and complete responders had comparable baseline diversity. Before treatment, TCR diversity in newly diagnosed patients was reportedly lower than in healthy donors. CD8+ TCR diversity did not rise significantly by C4D1, unlike CD4+. Repertoire differences have undefined causes, possibly disease activity or prior therapy.

Sequenced by immunoSEQ multiplex PCR; TCRdb stores in-frame clones only, minus some. The sample has roughly 140,000 clones, 78% seen once; the top ten hold approximately 9.6%. Sequenced here: peripheral blood mononuclear cells (PBMCs), sampled before the second cycle of nivolumab. This clonotype originated in a human donor with classical Hodgkin lymphoma. The rearrangement links TRBV5-1 to TRBJ2-3, with D possibly being TRBD1 or TRBD2 (8 bases each). The CDR3 reads CASSPGGTGVTDTQYF. In DNA, the CDR3 is TGCGCCAGCAGCCCGGGGGGGACAGGCGTCACAGATACGCAGTATTTT.